This is a list of T cell receptor beta chains from one sample in a study of beta chain features in type 1 diabetes. Generated by immunoSEQ multiplex PCR, the TCRdb table keeps only in-frame clones and is missing some. The sample holds approximately 150,000 clones, about 13% seen once. Source material: central memory CD4+ T cells from blood. The receptors come from a man aged 18 to 29 with type 1 diabetes. Both conserved end residues are part of each CDR3. The order of the fields is J gene, D gene, clone size, V gene, CDR3 DNA, CDR3 protein. A D gene is named only where the DNA matches it firmly. Part of the rows lack a size; the others show once, few, many or a class for expanded clones.

>TRBJ2-3|NA|many|TRBV4-1
TGCGCCAGCAGCCAAAATGAGCCCTACACAGATACGCAGTATTTT
CASSQNEPYTDTQYF
>TRBJ2-7|NA|NA|TRBV5-1
TGCGCCAGCAGCTTGGCCACAGGGAGGAACTCCTACGAGCAGTACTTC
CASSLATGRNSYEQYF
>TRBJ1-1|NA|few|TRBV10-3
TGTGCCAACGCCGGGGGGGGTAACACTGAAGCTTTCTTT
CANAGGGNTEAFF
>TRBJ2-5|TRBD1|NA|TRBV6-6
TGTGCCAGCAGTTTTGGACAGGGCGGTGAGACCCAGTACTTC
CASSFGQGGETQYF
>TRBJ2-7|TRBD1|NA|TRBV4-1
TGCGCCAGCAGCCCAGGACAGGGGGCGTCCTACGAGCAGTACTTC
CASSPGQGASYEQYF
>TRBJ1-1|NA|NA|TRBV7-2
TGTGCCAGCAGCTTAGTAATTTCAATGAACACTGAAGCTTTCTTT
CASSLVISMNTEAFF
>TRBJ2-3|NA|NA|TRBV7-9
TGTGCCAGCAGCTCTCCGACGTCAGATACGCAGTATTTT
CASSSPTSDTQYF
>TRBJ2-7|NA|few|TRBV6-1
TGTGCCAGTTCCGAGGCTTCCTACGAGCAGTACTTC
CASSEASYEQYF
>TRBJ1-1|NA|NA|TRBV30
TGTGCCTGGAGCCCCTGGGGAGGGATGAACACTGAAGCTTTCTTT
CAWSPWGGMNTEAFF
>TRBJ2-5|TRBD1|few|TRBV2
TGTGCCAGCACCTCCAGGACAGGGGGCTCGGAGACCCAGTACTTC
CASTSRTGGSETQYF
>TRBJ1-1|NA|many|TRBV4-1
TGCGCCAGCAGCCAACCCAGACAACGGAACACTGAAGCTTTCTTT
CASSQPRQRNTEAFF
>TRBJ2-7|TRBD1|NA|TRBV10-2
TGCGCCGTTACAGGGGAGAACTACGAGCAGTACTTC
CAVTGENYEQYF
>TRBJ1-5|NA|NA|TRBV30
TGTGCCTGGAGTCCCAACCTTGGTCAGCCCCAGCATTTT
CAWSPNLGQPQHF
>TRBJ1-2|NA|NA|TRBV29-1
TGCAGCGTTGTGGAGGGAGCCCCCGCTAACTATGGCTACACCTTC
CSVVEGAPANYGYTF
>TRBJ1-5|TRBD1|few|TRBV6-6
TGTGCCAGCAGAACGGGACAGGGTTCTAGCAATCAGCCCCAGCATTTT
CASRTGQGSSNQPQHF
>TRBJ2-5|NA|NA|TRBV2
TGTGCCAGCAGTGAAGCAATTCTCCCCCAGTACTTC
CASSEAILPQYF